Presented here are 25 T cell receptor beta chains from one specimen sequenced in a study of CD8+ T cells in alopecia areata. RNA was isolated and reverse transcribed to cDNA, the sequencing template. Clones were read by immunoSEQ multiplex PCR, and TCRdb kept only the in-frame ones, dropping some. The sample lists 100,000 or so clones, 60% occurring once. The sample's treatment: oral pan-JAK inhibitor, 5-10 mg twice daily. The starting material was CD8+ T cells sorted from blood, obtained at approximately week 56, from a patient treated with tofacitinib. The receptors shown here come from a human donor with alopecia areata.

This sequence joins TRBV13 and TRBJ2-1, with 7 bases identical to TRBD2. Trimming at V came to 5 bases and at J to 8 bases, leaving 6 bases not matched to a gene. In germline, CDR1 is PRHDT, CDR2 FYEKMQ (reference sequence). The CDR3 runs to 13 residues. The CDR3 is CASSLSRGDEQFF. CDR3 nucleotide sequence: TGTGCCAGCAGCCTCTCCCGGGGGGATGAGCAGTTCTTC.

The table lists this clone with a few counts. The rearrangement links TRBV27 to TRBJ1-2; the D gene is possibly TRBD1 (6 bases). V lost 5 bases and J 0 bases, leaving 13 bases between the germline ends. Germline lookup yields CDR1 MNHEY and CDR2 SMNVEV (reference sequence). The CDR3 sequence is 15 residues long. The CDR3: CASSLTGNANYGYTF. The DNA of the CDR3 is TGTGCCAGCAGTCTCACAGGGAATGCTAACTATGGCTACACCTTC.

The J gene is TRBJ2-5, the V gene TRBV9, with D perhaps matching TRBD1 (7 bases). CDR1 is SGDLS and CDR2 is YYNGEE in the germline V gene. V lost 0 bases and J lost 1, with 13 bases in between. This CDR3 has 16 residues. DNA for the CDR3: TGTGCCAGCAGCGTAGGCCGTCAGGGGGGCCAAGAGACCCAGTACTTC. This encodes CASSVGRQGGQETQYF. Full variable domain (missing parts from reference TRBV9 and TRBJ2-5): DSGVTQTPKHLITATGQRVTLRCSPRSGDLSVYWYQQSLDQGLQFLIQYYNGEERAKGNILERFSAQQFPDLHSELNLSSLELGDSALYFCASSVGRQGGQETQYFGPGTRLLVL.

This clone was seen only a few times. V and J are TRBV6-1 and TRBJ2-2; 9 bases are shared with TRBD1. The germline CDR1 and CDR2 sequences are MNHNS and SASEGT. This CDR3 spans 14 amino acids. Trimming at V came to 6 bases and at J to 5 bases, leaving 4 bases not matched to a gene. CDR3 DNA: TGTGCCAGCAGGGGACAGGGCCCAACCGGGGAGCTGTTTTTT. Translated: CASRGQGPTGELFF.

The V and J genes are TRBV27 and TRBJ1-2, with 9 bases aligning to TRBD1. This CDR3 spans 13 amino acids. V lost 6 bases and J lost 6; bases outside the gene matches: 5. CDR1 is MNHEY and CDR2 is SMNVEV in the germline V gene (reference sequence). The CDR3 nucleotides are TGTGCCAGCAGCACAGGGGGCGGAAATGGCTACACCTTC. It is translated as CASSTGGGNGYTF.

This clone was observed a few times. The rearrangement links TRBV14 to TRBJ1-3; D perhaps matches TRBD1 (6 bases). With 0 bases removed from V and 0 bases from J, the gap between germline ends came to 9 bases. The CDR3 is 16 residues long. CDR1 SGHDN and CDR2 FVKESK come from the germline V gene. For the CDR3, the DNA is TGTGCCAGCAGCCAAGAACTGGGGGCCTCTGGAAACACCATATATTTT. This gives the protein CASSQELGASGNTIYF.

This clone has only a few counts. This chain uses TRBV6-5 with TRBJ1-1; D is undetermined. V was cut by 0 bases and J by 4 bases, with 9 bases left in between. The CDR3 contains 14 residues. From germline, CDR1 is MNHEY and CDR2 SVGAGI. The DNA of the CDR3 is TGTGCCAGCAGTTACTCGACCGGGGTCACTGAAGCTTTCTTT. This translates into CASSYSTGVTEAFF.

J is TRBJ1-4 and V is TRBV7-2; 7 bases agree with TRBD1. This CDR3 is built from 13 residues. J gave up 13 bases and V 5 bases, and 10 bases lay outside the gene matches. Germline V lookup: CDR1 SGHTA, CDR2 FQGNSA. CDR3 protein: CASSTSDRVGLFF. CDR3 DNA sequence: TGTGCCAGCAGCACCAGCGACAGGGTAGGACTGTTTTTT. Variable domain in full (rest from reference TRBV7-2 and TRBJ1-4): GAGVSQSPSNKVTEKGKDVELRCDPISGHTALYWYRQSLGQGLEFLIYFQGNSAPDKSGLPSDRFSAERTGGSVSTLTIQRTQQEDSAVYLCASSTSDRVGLFFGSGTQLSVL.

This chain joins TRBV19 and TRBJ2-7; a weak D match, TRBD1 (6 bases). This CDR3 comprises 13 residues. Germline CDR1 reads LNHDA; CDR2 reads SQIVND (reference sequence). V was clipped by 5 bases and J by 2 bases, with 10 bases between them. The DNA of the CDR3 is TGTGCCAGTAGTCCCCGACAGGCCTACGAGCAGTACTTC. Translation gives CASSPRQAYEQYF.

V gene TRBV27 combines with J gene TRBJ1-5; D remains unclear. Germline assignment: CDR1 MNHEY and CDR2 SMNVEV (reference sequence). V was trimmed by 5 bases and J by 0 bases, leaving 17 bases between them. The CDR3 is 17 amino acids. Written as DNA, the CDR3 is TGTGCCAGCAGTCCTCGTATAATGACATTTAGCAATCAGCCCCAGCATTTT. Its translation: CASSPRIMTFSNQPQHF.

The chain has TRBV9 and TRBJ2-1; D may correspond to TRBD1 or TRBD2 (5 bases each). V was shortened by 7 bases and J by 7 bases, with 6 bases between the two germline ends. This CDR3 is built from 10 residues. Germline loops: CDR1 SGDLS, CDR2 YYNGEE. The CDR3 sequence is CASEGNEQFF. The CDR3 DNA reads TGTGCCAGCGAGGGGAATGAGCAGTTCTTC.

V and J are TRBV6-5 and TRBJ1-1; 7 bases map to TRBD1. The germline V gene has CDR1 MNHEY and CDR2 SVGAGI. This CDR3 is built from 14 residues. Trimming took 5 bases from V and 2 from J; bases not matched to a gene: 5. CDR3 loop: CASSTDRRNTEAFF. In DNA form, the CDR3 reads TGTGCCAGCAGTACGGACAGGAGAAACACTGAAGCTTTCTTT.

The V gene is TRBV2, the J gene TRBJ1-5; 8 nucleotides match TRBD1. Per the germline V gene, CDR1 is SNHLY and CDR2 is FYNNEI. With V trimmed by 0 bases and J by 6 bases, 1 base remained unmatched. The CDR3 has 14 amino acids. CDR3 protein: CASSEAQGAQPQHF. DNA for the CDR3: TGTGCCAGCAGTGAAGCCCAGGGGGCTCAGCCCCAGCATTTT.

This clone came up a few times. The chain joins TRBV5-1 to TRBJ1-1, with D possibly TRBD1 on 6 matching bases. CDR1 is SGHRS and CDR2 is YFSETQ in the germline V gene. Trimming left V 5 bases short and J 12 bases short, with 17 bases between. This CDR3 contains 12 residues. This chain's CDR3 is CASRQTEGESFF. The CDR3 bases are TGCGCCAGCAGACAAACGGAGGGGGAGTCTTTCTTT.

The rearrangement uses TRBV9 and TRBJ2-5, with 10 nucleotides matching TRBD2. Germline CDR1 is SGDLS and CDR2 is YYNGEE. J was trimmed by 3 bases and V by 0 bases; bases with no gene match: 8. This CDR3 has 17 amino acids. The CDR3 DNA sequence: TGTGCCAGCAGCGTAGGAGGCGGTAGCGGGGGGAAAGAGACCCAGTACTTC. Translation: CASSVGGGSGGKETQYF.

This clone turned up a few times. The chain employs TRBV7-9 and TRBJ2-1, with 11 bases lining up with TRBD1. This CDR3 has 16 residues. Germline loops: CDR1 SEHNR, CDR2 FQNEAQ (reference sequence). The trim removed 4 bases at V and 3 bases at J, leaving 5 bases unmatched. The CDR3 region has the DNA TGTGCCAGCAGCTCCTCGGACAGGGGGCACTACAATGAGCAGTTCTTC. Amino acids: CASSSSDRGHYNEQFF.

The rearrangement joins TRBV7-6 to TRBJ2-5; tentatively, D is TRBD2 (6 bases). The CDR3 totals 15 residues. The V and J ends lost 0 bases and 0 bases respectively, with 8 bases between them. Per the germline V gene, CDR1 is SGHVS and CDR2 is FNYEAQ. The CDR3 here is CASSLAGGYQETQYF. The CDR3 coding sequence is TGTGCCAGCAGCTTAGCGGGGGGTTACCAAGAGACCCAGTACTTC. Full variable domain (outside the CDR3, taken from reference TRBV7-6 and TRBJ2-5): GAGVSQSPRYKVTKRGQDVALRCDPISGHVSLYWYRQALGQGPEFLTYFNYEAQQDKSGLPNDRFSAERPEGSISTLTIQRTEQRDSAMYRCASSLAGGYQETQYFGPGTRLLVL.

The chain couples TRBV7-6 to TRBJ1-5, with a possible D match to TRBD1 (5 bases). CDR1 is SGHVS, CDR2 FNYEAQ, per germline. V lost 1 base, J lost 9 bases, and 13 bases lay in between. The CDR3 loop spans 14 amino acids. CDR3: CASSLGGSQGPQHF. In DNA, the CDR3 is TGTGCCAGCAGCTTAGGCGGGTCCCAGGGGCCCCAGCATTTT.

The gene calls are TRBV7-6 and TRBJ2-2, with 8 bases aligning to TRBD2. V dropped 8 bases and J dropped 2; count of bases not matched to a gene: 4. Germline loops: CDR1 SGHVS, CDR2 FNYEAQ. There are 14 residues in the CDR3. CDR3 residues: CASERGSNTGELFF. The CDR3 nucleotides read TGTGCCAGCGAGCGGGGGAGTAACACCGGGGAGCTGTTTTTT.

The chain is built from TRBV5-5 and TRBJ2-7, with 10 bases aligning to TRBD1. There are 15 residues in the CDR3. Unmatched junction bases numbered 7, after V lost 3 bases and J lost 4 bases. The germline gives CDR1 SGHKS, CDR2 YYEKEE (reference sequence). In DNA, the CDR3 is TGTGCCAGCAGCTCAGACAGGGGGCCCGATTACGAGCAGTACTTC. Its translation: CASSSDRGPDYEQYF.

The gene calls are TRBV13 and TRBJ1-4, with D perhaps TRBD1 (6 bases). The V gene's germline CDR1 is PRHDT and CDR2 FYEKMQ (reference sequence). The V end was cut by 5 bases, the J end by 8 bases, with 21 bases between. The CDR3 sequence is 16 residues long. In DNA form, the CDR3 reads TGTGCCAGCAGCCAAAGTCGGGGGCCAAGAGGAGAAAAACTGTTTTTT. Translation gives CASSQSRGPRGEKLFF.

There are a few counts of this clone. This sequence joins TRBV4-2 and TRBJ1-4; D not resolved. The ends were cut back, 1 base at V and 11 bases at J, with 8 bases in the middle. The CDR3 has 12 amino acids. Germline-derived CDR1 and CDR2 are LGHNA and YNFKEQ. The CDR3 region has the DNA TGTGCCAGCAGCCAAGGTGTTCCTAAACTGTTTTTT. The encoded protein is CASSQGVPKLFF.

The chain recombines TRBV4-1 with TRBJ1-6; D gene unclear. Trimming removed 5 bases from V and 8 bases from J, with 7 bases in between. This CDR3 is built from 12 residues. Germline V gene lookup returns CDR1 MGHRA and CDR2 YSYEKL. The CDR3: CASSDRYSPLHF. The DNA for the CDR3 is TGCGCCAGCAGCGACCGCTATTCACCCCTCCACTTT.

This clone was counted between two and nine times. This chain uses TRBV27 with TRBJ1-1; D call uncertain. CDR3 length: 16 amino acids. Trimming removed 0 bases at V and 0 bases at J, with 11 bases between. Looked up from germline, CDR1 is MNHEY and CDR2 is SMNVEV (reference sequence). The CDR3 reads CASSLSLTVLNTEAFF. The CDR3 DNA follows: TGTGCCAGCAGTTTATCCCTGACCGTGCTGAACACTGAAGCTTTCTTT.

The genes are TRBV5-1 and TRBJ1-2; 7 bases line up with TRBD1. The CDR3 contains 16 residues. The V gene's germline CDR1 is SGHRS and CDR2 YFSETQ. The V and J ends lost 6 bases and 0 bases, in that order; junction bases with no gene match: 11. CDR3 protein: CASTPRGTDTNYGYTF. The DNA for the CDR3 is TGCGCCAGCACCCCCCGGGGGACAGATACTAACTATGGCTACACCTTC.